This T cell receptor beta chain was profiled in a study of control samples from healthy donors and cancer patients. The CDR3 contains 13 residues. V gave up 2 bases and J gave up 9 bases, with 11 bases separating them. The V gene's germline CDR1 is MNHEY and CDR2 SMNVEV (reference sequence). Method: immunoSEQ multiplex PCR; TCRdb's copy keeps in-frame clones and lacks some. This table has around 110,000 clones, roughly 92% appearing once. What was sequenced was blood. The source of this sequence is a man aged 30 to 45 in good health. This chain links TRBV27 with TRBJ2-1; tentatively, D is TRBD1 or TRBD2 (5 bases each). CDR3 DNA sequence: TGTGCCAGCAGTTTAGGGACGTTAAGTGAGCAGTTCTTC. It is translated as CASSLGTLSEQFF.